The 27 T cell receptor beta chains reported below all come from one sample, sequenced in a study of T-cell memory formation after mild COVID-19. TCRdb processed the 5' RACE reads anew with MiXCR; each CDR3 protein has one entry. The sample carries hundreds of thousands of distinct CDR3 sequences, approximately 14% recorded once. The sequenced sample was PBMCs or a T cell subset sorted from them (not recorded which). The receptor set was obtained from a man between 18 and 29 years old who had mild COVID-19 (a few samples of this study predate the infection). Cell type and time point are not known.

The genes are TRBV29-1 and TRBJ2-3, with TRBD1 as a possible D gene (7 bases). CDR1 is SQVTM, CDR2 ANQGSEA, per germline. The CDR3 is 14 residues long. V gave up 4 bases and J gave up 3 bases, with 14 bases separating them. The CDR3 sequence: CSVVLPGGTDTQYF. The CDR3 nucleotides are TGCAGCGTTGTGCTCCCAGGGGGGACAGATACGCAGTATTTT.

The chain employs TRBV7-2 and TRBJ1-1, with 9 bases aligning to TRBD1. There are 13 residues in the CDR3. From germline, CDR1 is SGHTA and CDR2 FQGNSA. V shed 5 bases, J shed 6 bases, and the junction held 4 bases outside the gene matches. CDR3 coding DNA: TGTGCCAGCAGCATGGACAGGGGCGCTGAAGCTTTCTTT. It specifies CASSMDRGAEAFF.

This clonotype was seen many times. The chain couples TRBV6-1 to TRBJ2-3; D not certain. CDR1 is MNHNS and CDR2 is SASEGT in the germline V gene. V was clipped by 2 bases and J by 5 bases, with 5 bases between them. The CDR3 runs 12 residues. The DNA of the CDR3 is TGTGCCAGCAGTGAATATCAAGATACGCAGTATTTT. It specifies CASSEYQDTQYF.

The chain is built from TRBV12-3 or TRBV12-4 and TRBJ2-7; TRBD1 matches at 10 bases. The CDR3 contains 14 residues. Losses at the gene ends were 7 bases for V and 3 bases for J; bases not matched to a gene: 6. The CDR3 nucleotides are TGTGCCAGCAATGGACAGGGGGGGAGCTACGAGCAGTACTTC. Translation gives CASNGQGGSYEQYF.

V and J are TRBV5-1 and TRBJ2-1; 7 nucleotides line up with TRBD2. CDR3 length: 18 amino acids. The V segment lost 5 bases and the J segment 2 bases; nucleotides outside the gene matches: 16. Germline V gene lookup returns CDR1 SGHRS and CDR2 YFSETQ. The CDR3 DNA reads as TGCGCCAGCAGGCTGAGGGCGCTAGCGGCGACTCCCTACAATGAGCAGTTCTTC. Amino acid sequence: CASRLRALAATPYNEQFF.

Ten or more counts support this clonotype. J is TRBJ1-4 and V is TRBV12-3 or TRBV12-4; 7 nucleotides agree with TRBD1. V was pared by 10 bases and J by 8 bases, with 10 bases of the junction left unmatched. The CDR3 consists of 13 residues. CDR3: CATATGRGEKLFF. The CDR3 region has the DNA TGTGCCACCGCGACAGGGCGGGGGGAAAAACTGTTTTTT.

The genes are TRBV9 and TRBJ1-1; possibly TRBD1 for D (6 bases). Germline V gene lookup returns CDR1 SGDLS and CDR2 YYNGEE. The V gene lost 4 bases and the J gene lost 6 bases, with 13 bases spanning the gap. The CDR3 is made up of 13 amino acids. CDR3 in amino acids: CASSLEQGSEAFF. In DNA form, the CDR3 reads TGTGCCAGCAGCCTCGAACAGGGCTCTGAAGCTTTCTTT.

The rearrangement joins TRBV5-1 to TRBJ2-1; 9 nucleotides match TRBD2. Germline values: CDR1 SGHRS, CDR2 YFSETQ. The CDR3 loop spans 16 amino acids. The ends lost 1 base at V and 5 bases at J; junction bases unmatched: 7. CDR3 region: CASSLFEAGGHNEQFF. DNA for the CDR3: TGCGCCAGCAGCTTGTTCGAAGCGGGGGGACACAATGAGCAGTTCTTC.

CDR3 loop: CASGRDREIYGYTF. The CDR3 DNA is TGTGCCAGCGGTCGGGACAGGGAAATCTATGGCTACACCTTC. The V call is TRBV11-2, the J call TRBJ1-2, with 9 positions matching TRBD1. The CDR3 is 14 residues long. V dropped 8 bases and J dropped 4; count of bases not matched to a gene: 8. Germline V gene data show CDR1 as SGHAT and CDR2 as FQNNGV.

This clonotype has just a few counts. The chain uses TRBV7-9 and TRBJ1-4; no clear D. The CDR3 runs to 12 residues. Germline-derived CDR1 and CDR2 are SEHNR and FQNEAQ (reference sequence). Trimming stripped 5 bases from V and 8 bases from J, with 9 bases between. In DNA, the CDR3 is TGTGCCAGCAGCAAACGGGAAGAAAAACTGTTTTTT. It is translated as CASSKREEKLFF. The variable domain in full, completed from reference TRBV7-9 and TRBJ1-4, reads DTGVSQNPRHKITKRGQNVTFRCDPISEHNRLYWYRQTLGQGPEFLTYFQNEAQLEKSRLLSDRFSAERPKGSFSTLEIQRTEQGDSAMYLCASSKREEKLFFGSGTQLSVL.

A few counts support this clonotype. V usage is TRBV20-1 and J usage is TRBJ2-2, with a possible D match to TRBD1 (5 bases). From germline, CDR1 is DFQATT and CDR2 SNEGSKA (reference sequence). This CDR3 is 13 amino acids long. V shed 4 bases and J shed 4 bases, with 10 bases lying between them. The CDR3 region is CSANRGGTGELFF. The CDR3 DNA reads as TGCAGTGCTAATAGGGGTGGCACCGGGGAGCTGTTTTTT.

This clonotype occurred a few times. The CDR3 sequence: CSAHGRLGDQPQHF. CDR3 in DNA: TGCAGTGCCCACGGACGGCTAGGCGATCAGCCCCAGCATTTT. The rearrangement joins TRBV20-1 to TRBJ1-5; D is undetermined. The CDR3 sequence is 14 residues long. The germline V gene has CDR1 DFQATT and CDR2 SNEGSKA (reference sequence). Trimming cost V 6 bases and J 5 bases, with 17 bases left between them.

In its sample, this clonotype was seen a few times. The chain links TRBV6-2 or TRBV6-3 to TRBJ1-6; D ambiguous. CDR3 size: 14 residues. Between the trimmed V and J ends, which lost 8 bases and 9 bases, there was a span of 17 bases. Germline lookup yields CDR1 MNHEY and CDR2 SVGEGT. The CDR3 region is CASATQVRLSPLHF. CDR3 bases: TGTGCCAGCGCGACCCAAGTCCGCCTTTCACCCCTCCACTTT.

DNA for the CDR3: TGTGCCAGCAGCTTAGATGGGTTAGCGGGATTCACAGATACGCAGTATTTT. Protein product: CASSLDGLAGFTDTQYF. The V gene is TRBV7-9, the J gene TRBJ2-3; 8 nucleotides line up with TRBD2. Per germline, CDR1 SEHNR and CDR2 FQNEAQ (reference sequence). The CDR3 has 17 residues. The V gene end was trimmed by 1 base and the J gene end by 2 bases; junction bases not matched to a gene: 8.

This chain joins TRBV29-1 and TRBJ2-7; 9 bases fit TRBD1. V dropped 5 bases and J dropped 5; count of bases not matched to a gene: 13. Germline loops: CDR1 SQVTM, CDR2 ANQGSEA. The CDR3 runs 15 residues. Here the CDR3 DNA reads TGCAGCGTTTGGGGCCCGGACAGGGGAGTTGACGAGCAGTACTTC. Translating it yields CSVWGPDRGVDEQYF.

This clonotype was observed at least ten times. CDR3 protein: CASTHTDTQYF. In nucleotides, the CDR3 is TGTGCCAGCACTCATACCGATACGCAGTATTTT. This sequence joins TRBV12-3 or TRBV12-4 and TRBJ2-3; D gene unclear. The CDR3 is made up of 11 amino acids. Trimming shortened V by 7 bases and J by 6 bases, and 8 bases separated the two germline ends.

This clonotype was seen a few times. The chain has TRBV20-1 and TRBJ1-2, with D perhaps matching TRBD1 (6 bases). The CDR3 extends over 13 amino acids. The germline CDR1 and CDR2 sequences are DFQATT and SNEGSKA (reference sequence). CDR3 protein: CSGGTSPADGYTF. The CDR3 DNA is TGCAGCGGAGGGACATCCCCGGCGGATGGCTACACCTTC.

There are many counts of this clonotype. The J gene is TRBJ2-7, the V gene TRBV3-1; D is ambiguous. Trimming removed 5 bases from V and 3 bases from J, with 11 bases in between. CDR3 length: 13 amino acids. The germline V gene encodes CDR1 LGHDT and CDR2 YNNKEL (reference sequence). CDR3 DNA: TGTGCCAGCAGCGGGCCGCCGCTCTACGAGCAGTACTTC. Translated: CASSGPPLYEQYF.

This clonotype was recorded a few times. V gene TRBV2 combines with J gene TRBJ2-7, with a tentative D call TRBD1 (5 bases). Between the trimmed V and J ends, which lost 2 bases and 6 bases, there was a span of 17 bases. CDR3 length: 15 amino acids. CDR1 and CDR2 from the germline V gene are SNHLY and FYNNEI. CDR3 nucleotide sequence: TGTGCCAGCAGTGAACACGGCAGGGTTAACAGCGAGCAGTACGTC. It is translated as CASSEHGRVNSEQYV.

The chain uses TRBV20-1 and TRBJ2-7; D may be TRBD2 (5 bases). Germline loops: CDR1 DFQATT, CDR2 SNEGSKA (reference sequence). The CDR3 is made up of 10 amino acids. For the CDR3, the DNA is TGCAGCGAGGGAAGTATCGAGCAGTACTTC. This gives the protein CSEGSIEQYF.

This clonotype was seen more than once but under ten times. V is TRBV12-3 or TRBV12-4 and J is TRBJ1-6, with D perhaps matching TRBD1 (5 bases). This CDR3 spans 13 amino acids. V dropped 2 bases and J dropped 6 bases, with 5 bases sitting between them. The CDR3 protein is CASSLQGNSPLHF. CDR3 nucleotide sequence: TGTGCCAGCAGTTTACAGGGTAATTCACCCCTCCACTTT.

This chain connects TRBV10-3 to TRBJ2-6, with TRBD1 identical over 8 bases. The CDR3 consists of 16 residues. The germline V gene has CDR1 ENHRY and CDR2 SYGVKD. The J segment lost 2 bases and the V segment lost 10 bases, leaving 10 bases of the junction unmatched. CDR3: CANSESDRAGANVLTF. The DNA of the CDR3 is TGTGCCAACTCTGAATCGGACAGGGCTGGGGCCAACGTCCTGACTTTC.

The chain is built from TRBV24-1 and TRBJ1-5; D perhaps matches TRBD1 (5 bases). Germline V gene sequence: CDR1 KGHDR, CDR2 SFDVKD. V gave up 5 bases and J gave up 4 bases, with 17 bases separating them. The CDR3 spans 16 residues. This CDR3 is CATSATWSGRNQPQHF. The CDR3 DNA reads TGTGCCACCAGTGCCACGTGGTCGGGGCGGAATCAGCCCCAGCATTTT.

The rearrangement joins TRBV6-2 or TRBV6-3 to TRBJ1-1, with D uncertain. Germline assignment: CDR1 MNHEY and CDR2 SVGEGT. This CDR3 is 14 amino acids long. Trimming shortened V by 2 bases and J by 2 bases, and 9 bases separated the two germline ends. The CDR3 DNA sequence: TGTGCCAGCAGTTACACGAAAACCAACACTGAAGCTTTCTTT. Translation gives CASSYTKTNTEAFF.

This clonotype was recorded once. The CDR3 DNA follows: TGCGCCAGCAGTGATGACTCCTTAGATACGCAGTATTTT. As protein: CASSDDSLDTQYF. The chain couples TRBV10-1 to TRBJ2-3; D is undetermined. CDR3 size: 13 residues. With 3 bases removed from V and 5 bases from J, the gap between germline ends came to 9 bases. Germline loops: CDR1 WNHNN, CDR2 SYGVQD (reference sequence).

The CDR3 nucleotides are TGTGCCAGCAGCCCCTCGTTAGTCACCTATGGCTACACCTTC. As protein: CASSPSLVTYGYTF. V is TRBV6-6 and J is TRBJ1-2; D remains unclear. CDR1 and CDR2 (germline): MNHNY, SVGAGI (reference sequence). CDR3 length: 14 amino acids. With 6 bases removed from V and 4 bases from J, the gap between germline ends came to 15 bases.

This clonotype was seen more than once but under ten times. The chain couples TRBV20-1 to TRBJ2-7; 8 nucleotides line up with TRBD1. Germline loops: CDR1 DFQATT, CDR2 SNEGSKA (reference sequence). V lost 0 bases and J lost 3; bases outside the gene matches: 7. The CDR3 extends over 15 amino acids. CDR3 sequence: CSARDPSRGRYEQYF. In DNA form, the CDR3 reads TGCAGTGCTAGAGATCCCAGCAGGGGGCGCTACGAGCAGTACTTC.